The text below deals with one TCR beta chain. Trimming took off 1 base at V and 1 base at J, with 4 bases between the two ends. The germline V gene encodes CDR1 SGHTA and CDR2 FQGTGA. This CDR3 has 13 amino acids. This sample was taken from a study of blood T cell repertoires in COVID-19. The protocol was immunoSEQ multiplex PCR, while the TCRdb copy is restricted to in-frame clones and leaves out a portion. The sample carries 75,000 to 100,000 clones, roughly 85% recorded once. The chain recombines TRBV7-3 with TRBJ1-1, with D hard to call. This sequence was found in a man between 60 and 75 years old with acute or convalescent COVID-19. Sequenced: peripheral blood. The CDR3 DNA sequence: TGTGCCAGCAGCTTAAACGGGAACACTGAAGCTTTCTTT. Translating it yields CASSLNGNTEAFF.